This entry describes one T cell receptor (beta chain). This clonotype was seen many times. Its antigen remains unidentified. No per-base quality is available; no much larger clone lies one base away. Relative to germline, V is 4 bases shorter and J is 4 bases shorter, with 11 bases between their ends. The germline V gene specifies SGHRS as CDR1 and YFSETQ as CDR2. The CDR3 covers 14 residues, taking in both the cysteine and the phenylalanine. Only the CDR3 DNA stays, 42 bases, in frame from base 1. This sample is part of a study of neurological immune-mediated disorders (dated by TCRdb to between 2017 and 2020). Describing the broader study: Peripheral blood TCR-beta repertoires from patients with HTLV-I-associated myelopathy (HAM/TSP), patients with multiple sclerosis, and healthy controls were compared in the study using UMI-based sequencing. The 90 to 110 TCR-beta libraries covered PBMC samples along with longitudinal samples, technical triplicates, and paired sorted CD4+ and CD8+ T-cell subsets. The cohort was made up of 68 subjects, consisting of roughly 15 HAM/TSP patients, around 35 multiple sclerosis patients and 20 healthy controls.

For the unsorted PBMC libraries, 2 million PBMCs were stored in RNAlater at -80 degrees C until RNA extraction and were used to generate the libraries. Peripheral blood underwent Ficoll-Hypaque density gradient centrifugation to isolate PBMCs, which were then cryopreserved in liquid nitrogen. cDNA was synthesized by template-switch 5'RACE using a primer carrying a 10-nucleotide random unique molecular identifier by which each TCR transcript was tagged. Every sequencing run covered 15-18 subjects and yielded more than 160 million TCR-beta sequences. The RNeasy kit was used for extraction of total RNA. The KAPA Real-time Library Amplification kit was used to amplify TCR-beta VDJ regions with primers targeting the TCR constant region and the 5'RACE anchor. A first PCR added sample indexes and Illumina adaptors, and a second PCR then raised library yield. After purification with Ampure beads, the TCR product of roughly 650 bp was size-selected on a 2% E-gel SizeSelection system. Before pooling, library quality was assessed on a Bioanalyzer, concentration was determined with Qubit, and library quantification was performed with the Kapa Library Quantification kit. Paired-end 2 x 150 bp sequencing of the libraries was performed on an Illumina HiSeq 2500. To increase sequence diversity, roughly 24-31% phiX was spiked into each library pool. The authors' pipeline ran thus. The quality-filtered reads were processed with the UMI-based MiGEC pipeline, whose error correction step removed more than 80% of the raw TCR sequences. IMGT germline references were used for alignment of VDJ genes, and clonotypes were defined by a unique CDR3 amino acid sequence together with V-J genes. Clonal expansion, Shannon diversity, and CDR3 relatedness (CalcPairwiseDistances, ClusterSamples) were evaluated with VDJtools, and phylogenetic trees were built with CLCbio workbench. Expanded clones were defined as having at least 8 unique UMIs, based on coefficient-of-variation modelling across technical triplicates. Starting from the raw public reads, TCRdb applied fastp trimming at Q25, assembled clones with MiXCR and retained in-frame beta chains. Rows are unified per CDR3 protein, each entry keeping the most common DNA and genes. The V and J calls shown here were made by TCRdb, not taken from the authors' results. This sample comprises 55,000 to 65,000 distinct CDR3 sequences, about 13% of them detected only once. The ten largest clones add up to around a tenth of the sample.

Here is what the overall study found, with its caveats: TCR clonal expansion was greatest in HAM/TSP patients and smallest in MS patients, who ranked below even healthy controls. Expanded clones from different subjects shared no identical CDR3 amino acid sequences, which suggests that TCR-beta repertoires were private in all groups.

This TCR was recovered from a woman aged 55-70 years with HTLV-1-associated myelopathy (HAM/TSP). The sample comprised PBMCs. The chain is encoded by TRBV5-1 joined to TRBJ2-2; tentative D gene TRBD1, with 6 bases matching. The nucleotide sequence reads TGCGCCAGCAGCACGGACAGTTTCACCGGGGAGCTGTTTTTT. It encodes CASSTDSFTGELFF.